This entry concerns a single T cell receptor (beta chain). There is no known antigen for this receptor. Base qualities are not provided; no much larger clone lies one nucleotide away. Interpreted using the paper, the time point label stands for: baseline, week 1 (first vaccination visit). In the paper's terms, the treatment or condition label means: pre-vaccination baseline after standard-of-care therapy. Donors had newly diagnosed WHO grade 3 or 4 IDH1-mutant astrocytomas with loss of nuclear ATRX. The samples were drawn from NOA16, a multicentre, single-arm, open-label phase I trial in Germany that tested a mutant IDH1 peptide vaccine in humans for the first time. For immunogenicity testing, the blood drawn at visit V03 was used as the baseline sample. The DNeasy Blood and Tissue Kit was used to extract genomic DNA from EDTA blood for TCRB sequencing. The data originate from a study of a mutant IDH1 vaccine in newly diagnosed glioma (dated by TCRdb to the early 2020s). Regarding the research as a whole: Of the approximately 30 treated patients, around 62% were male and about 40% were female, and the mean age was roughly 40 years. Before enrollment, most patients had been given radiochemotherapy with temozolomide as standard therapy, while the rest had received either radiotherapy alone or temozolomide alone. Peripheral blood was collected at six visits: V03 (baseline), V05, V07, V10, V12 and V13. Longitudinal TCRB deep sequencing was done for 25 treated patients, wherever samples were available for exploratory analyses. Findings and caveats that apply to the study as a whole: Across multiple MHC alleles, vaccine-induced immune responses were seen in 85% to 95% of patients. Pseudoprogression appeared unrelated to alterations in the top peripheral T cell clonotypes detected by TCRB sequencing. According to the authors, sample limitations meant that analyses of patient blood samples could not be reproduced. Selection of PBMC samples for TCRB deep sequencing was based on availability.

The method behind the library was the immunoSEQ multiplex PCR assay. Following the manufacturer's protocol, the hsTCRB Kit was used to amplify rearranged TCR beta chain sequences. An Illumina MiSeq was used to sequence the TCRB libraries. The paper's data handling went like this. The kit vendor's proprietary platform handled demultiplexing, trimming and gene mapping. TCRdb mirrors the immuneACCESS table, restricted to in-frame sequences. Some clones are absent from its copies; in checked studies, under half trace to an unresolved V gene, and the reason for the others is unknown. D and trimming come from the DNA, and the V and J calls and clone size come from that table. The sample table records 70,000 to 100,000 clones; roughly 87% of these occur just once. The ten largest clones add up to around 5.2% of the sample. Taken from the germline V gene (reference sequence), the CDR1 and CDR2 loops are SGHNT and YYREEE. From its cysteine to its phenylalanine, the CDR3 spans 15 amino acids. This entry keeps only the CDR3 DNA: 45 bases, framed from base 1. Relative to germline, V is missing 4 bases and J is missing 4 bases, with 5 bases of the junction outside any gene match.

The sequence joins TRBV5-4 to TRBJ1-3, with 10 bases matching TRBD1. Sequenced material: PBMCs, taken from a glioma patient treated with radiotherapy, temozolomide or both. This TCR was sampled from a middle-aged man with glioma. Some clones in this sample may be carry-over from other donors' samples. The CDR3 amino acid sequence is: CASSPDRGRGNTIYF. The DNA sequence is given as TGTGCCAGCAGCCCCGACAGGGGGCGAGGAAACACCATATATTTT.